The sequence of this T cell receptor beta chain was determined in a study of identical twins. Notes on this clonotype: Its antigen is still unknown.

Addition of a universal primer site occurred through template switching, and cDNA carried unique molecular identifiers. TCRdb called the 5' RACE reads again in MiXCR, with one record for every CDR3 protein. The table includes some 330,000 distinct CDR3 sequences, around 9% detected once. Study observations and caveats: Analyses of zero insertions could, in part, be confounded by invariant MAIT and iNKT cells. Insertions were fewer in abundant cord blood beta clonotypes, whereas memory repertoires showed none of this pattern.

The V and J ends lost 3 bases and 10 bases respectively, with 16 bases between them. This CDR3 has 14 amino acids. From germline, CDR1 is SGHAT and CDR2 FQNNGV. This chain links TRBV11-2 with TRBJ2-1; D not resolved. The specimen was naive T cells sorted from blood. This clonotype was sampled from a woman in her 50s in good health. CDR3 sequence: CASSLPLAFEEQFF. The CDR3 nucleotides read TGTGCCAGCAGCTTGCCCCTGGCGTTTGAGGAGCAGTTCTTC.